What follows is one TCR beta chain and its context. This entry comes from a study of blood T cell repertoires in COVID-19. Sequencing used immunoSEQ multiplex PCR; TCRdb keeps in-frame clones, though not all of them. The data hold over 300,000 clones, with approximately 87% observed a single time. V dropped 5 bases and J dropped 0 bases, with 17 bases sitting between them. The germline CDR1 and CDR2 sequences are MNHEY and SMNVEV (reference sequence). The CDR3 consists of 18 residues. Sequences were obtained from PBMCs or T cells enriched from blood (not recorded which). This TCR derives from a woman aged 25 to 39 with acute COVID-19. The V gene is TRBV27, the J gene TRBJ2-6, with a possible D match to TRBD1 (5 bases). This CDR3 reads CASSPMPPDNSGANVLTF. The CDR3 DNA follows: TGTGCCAGCAGTCCTATGCCCCCGGACAACTCTGGGGCCAACGTCCTGACTTTC.